The clone carrying this TCR beta chain was detected once. This sample is drawn from a study of blood T cell repertoires in COVID-19. Overall study context: Sources were T cells, B-cell-depleted T cells, or PBMCs; the material itself was cDNA or gDNA.

Clones were read by immunoSEQ multiplex PCR, and TCRdb kept only the in-frame ones, dropping some. The sample consists of some 430,000 clones, about 90% of them appearing once. Trimming stripped 6 bases from V and 7 bases from J, with 18 bases between. The CDR3 has 14 amino acids. Germline V gene lookup returns CDR1 MNHEY and CDR2 SVGAGI. Participants, 18 to 89 years old, spanned 25 or so US areas. Two negative PCRs, clearance, or symptom resolution had been documented for recovered Cohort 3 donors. The chain combines TRBV6-5 with TRBJ1-2, with a possible D match to TRBD1 (5 bases). The receptor was isolated from a man aged 18 to 35 who had recovered from COVID-19. Sequencing was carried out using PBMCs or T cells enriched from blood (not recorded which). CDR3 amino acids: CASSRDGALGGYTF. CDR3 sequence (DNA): TGTGCCAGCAGCCGAGATGGGGCTCTGGGTGGCTACACCTTC.